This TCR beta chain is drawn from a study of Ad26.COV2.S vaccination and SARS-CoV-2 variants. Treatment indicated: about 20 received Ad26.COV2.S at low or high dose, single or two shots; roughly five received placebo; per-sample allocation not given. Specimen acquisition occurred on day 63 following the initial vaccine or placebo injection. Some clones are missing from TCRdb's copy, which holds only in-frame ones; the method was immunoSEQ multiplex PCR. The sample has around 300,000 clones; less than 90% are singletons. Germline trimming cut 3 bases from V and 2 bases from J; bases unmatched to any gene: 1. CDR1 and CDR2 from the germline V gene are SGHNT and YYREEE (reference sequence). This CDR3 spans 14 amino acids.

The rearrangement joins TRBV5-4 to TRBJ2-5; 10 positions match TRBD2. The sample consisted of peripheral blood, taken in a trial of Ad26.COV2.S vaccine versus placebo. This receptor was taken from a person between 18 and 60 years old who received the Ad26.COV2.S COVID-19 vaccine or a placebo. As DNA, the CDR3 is TGTGCCAGCAGCTGGACTAGCGGTCAAGAGACCCAGTACTTC. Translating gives CASSWTSGQETQYF.